Below, one T cell receptor (beta chain) is given with its context. Its antigen is undetermined. This sample stems from a study of T-cell reconstitution after alpha-beta-depleted transplantation in children. It was with unique molecular identifiers that the TCRbeta library was prepared. MiXCR, applied by TCRdb to the PCR reads, yields one record per CDR3 protein. The repertoire consists of around 250,000 distinct CDR3 sequences, with 20% to 30% occurring once and the leading ten covering 2.6%. Per germline, CDR1 LNHDA and CDR2 SQIVND (reference sequence). V was trimmed by 7 bases and J by 6 bases, leaving 16 bases between them. This CDR3 has 13 residues. Study-wide findings and caveats: The main origin of T-cell counts and diversity one year after transplant was newly produced T cells. It was reported that alpha-beta T cells came from several hundred expanded graft clones (about two months after transplant). Surviving recipient T cells and thymic progenitors produced the high day-60 TCRbeta diversity seen in some patients.

The TCR originated in a girl under 10 years old with Fanconi anemia, due to receive a stem cell transplant. The chain combines TRBV19 with TRBJ2-7; D remains unclear. The sample was PBMCs, taken before TCRalphabeta/CD19-depleted stem cell transplant. The CDR3 reads CASISPTGLEQYF. CDR3 bases: TGTGCCAGTATTTCACCAACGGGTCTCGAGCAGTACTTC.